The 19 T cell receptor beta chains below come from one sample, sequenced in a study of T cell repertoires in cytomegalovirus infection. TCRdb analysed the reads with MiXCR anew, one entry per CDR3 protein. This table holds fewer than 550,000 distinct CDR3 sequences, less than 30% found once. Sequencing input: PBMCs. The receptor set was obtained from a human donor in good health (CMV status not recorded). Some clones in this sample may be carry-over from other donors' samples.

The gene calls are TRBV5-1 and TRBJ2-5; TRBD1 matches at 10 bases. Germline CDR1 is SGHRS and CDR2 is YFSETQ. The V and J ends lost 0 bases and 0 bases, in that order; junction bases with no gene match: 2. CDR3 length: 16 amino acids. CDR3 nucleotide sequence: TGCGCCAGCAGCTTGGGACAGGGGGCAAACCAAGAGACCCAGTACTTC. Its translation is CASSLGQGANQETQYF.

This chain connects TRBV4-1 to TRBJ2-3; D gene uncertain. V lost 0 bases, J lost 3 bases, and 13 bases lay in between. CDR1 is MGHRA and CDR2 is YSYEKL in the germline V gene. The CDR3 is made up of 16 amino acids. CDR3 sequence reads: CASSQDPNGLTDTQYF. CDR3 sequence (DNA): TGCGCCAGCAGCCAAGATCCCAACGGTCTTACAGATACGCAGTATTTT.

This clonotype was picked up a small number of times. The V call is TRBV6-5, the J call TRBJ2-3; D remains unclear. The CDR3 is 14 residues long. CDR1 and CDR2 from the germline V gene are MNHEY and SVGAGI. V lost 7 bases, J lost 8 bases, and 19 bases lay in between. The CDR3 bases are TGTGCCAGCACCACCGATTTTGAAGGTCGTACGCAGTATTTT. It encodes CASTTDFEGRTQYF.

V gene TRBV29-1 combines with J gene TRBJ1-1; no firm D call. Germline loops: CDR1 SQVTM, CDR2 ANQGSEA. This CDR3 region has 15 residues. Trimming shortened V by 1 base and J by 0 bases, and 12 bases separated the two germline ends. Here the CDR3 DNA reads TGCAGCGTTGAAGGTACGGTTCGGATGAACACTGAAGCTTTCTTT. Translating it yields CSVEGTVRMNTEAFF.

Only a few counts were recorded for this clonotype. The junction does not match germline at one end; this may be a read error. The chain couples TRBV6-6 to TRBJ1-1, with D perhaps TRBD1 (6 bases). CDR3 length equals 15 residues. Germline CDR1 is MNHNY and CDR2 is SVGAGI (reference sequence). CDR3 sequence reads: CASTLMEGVNTEAFF. In DNA form, the CDR3 reads TGTGCCAGCACTCTCATGGAGGGGGTGAATACTGAAGCTTTCTTT.

This clonotype was picked up a small number of times. This rearrangement joins TRBV7-1 to TRBJ1-1, with D unclear. TRBV7-1 is identified as an open reading frame with a role that is uncertain. V dropped 7 bases and J dropped 0 bases, with 9 bases sitting between them. This CDR3 contains 13 residues. The CDR3 protein is CASTLSMNTEAFF. In DNA form, the CDR3 reads TGTGCCAGCACCCTCAGCATGAACACTGAAGCTTTCTTT.

The gene calls are TRBV5-8 and TRBJ2-3, with TRBD2 matching over 8 bases. The CDR3 consists of 18 residues. The V and J ends lost 2 bases and 0 bases, in that order; junction bases with no gene match: 11. The germline V gene encodes CDR1 SGHTS and CDR2 YDEGEE. CDR3 sequence: CASSFRDVVAGSTDTQYF. For the CDR3, the DNA is TGTGCCAGCAGCTTCCGCGACGTTGTAGCGGGGAGCACAGATACGCAGTATTTT.

V gene TRBV12-3 or TRBV12-4 combines with J gene TRBJ2-2; D possibly uses TRBD1 or TRBD2 (5 bases each). Between the trimmed V and J ends, which lost 6 bases and 6 bases, there was a span of 14 bases. This CDR3 region has 14 residues. CDR3 sequence reads: CASSQGRGAGELFF. Written as DNA, the CDR3 is TGTGCCAGCAGCCAGGGAAGAGGGGCCGGGGAGCTGTTTTTT.

The rearrangement uses TRBV4-2 and TRBJ2-7; TRBD2 matches at 7 bases. The V gene's germline CDR1 is LGHNA and CDR2 YNFKEQ. The CDR3 runs 15 residues. V gave up 0 bases and J gave up 6 bases; unmatched junction bases: 8. The CDR3 DNA follows: TGTGCCAGCAGCCAAGATCCGGCGGGAGAGGGCGAGCAGTACTTC. Its translation is CASSQDPAGEGEQYF.

This chain links TRBV6-6 with TRBJ2-5, with D uncertain. Germline V gene lookup returns CDR1 MNHNY and CDR2 SVGAGI (reference sequence). The CDR3 covers 14 residues. The ends were cut back, 0 bases at V and 2 bases at J, with 7 bases in the middle. CDR3 DNA: TGTGCCAGCAGTTACTCGGGGTGGCAAGAGACCCAGTACTTC. Translated: CASSYSGWQETQYF.

This clonotype occurred a few times. This chain links TRBV5-4 with TRBJ1-2; D unresolved. CDR3 length: 15 residues. Trimming removed 5 bases at V and 4 bases at J, with 18 bases between. CDR1 and CDR2 from the germline V gene are SGHNT and YYREEE (reference sequence). The CDR3: CASRRLRSGRYGYTF. The DNA of the CDR3 is TGTGCCAGCAGAAGATTGCGTTCCGGCCGCTATGGCTACACCTTC.

Many counts were recorded for this clonotype. The chain combines TRBV7-2 with TRBJ2-1, with TRBD2 matching 8 bases. Germline CDR1 reads SGHTA; CDR2 reads FQGNSA. J was trimmed by 10 bases and V by 5 bases; bases with no gene match: 13. This CDR3 is 15 amino acids long. The chain's CDR3 is CASSPIITSGREQFF. The CDR3 DNA reads as TGTGCCAGCAGCCCCATTATTACTAGCGGCCGGGAGCAGTTCTTC.

This rearrangement joins TRBV20-1 to TRBJ2-3; 7 bases are a match to TRBD2. There are 14 residues in the CDR3. Germline V lookup: CDR1 DFQATT, CDR2 SNEGSKA (reference sequence). The trim removed 6 bases at V and 0 bases at J, leaving 6 bases unmatched. The CDR3 loop is CSARDYSSTDTQYF. The CDR3 nucleotides are TGCAGTGCGAGGGACTACTCTAGCACAGATACGCAGTATTTT.

The genes are TRBV7-3 and TRBJ2-3; 14 nucleotides align to TRBD2. There are 16 residues in the CDR3. The germline V gene encodes CDR1 SGHTA and CDR2 FQGTGA. Trimming at V came to 5 bases and at J to 6 bases, leaving 7 bases not matched to a gene. In DNA, the CDR3 is TGTGCCAGCAGCCCGACGGGACTAGCGGGAGCGGATACGCAGTATTTT. It yields the protein CASSPTGLAGADTQYF.

The J gene is TRBJ2-1, the V gene TRBV19; D not certain. The CDR3 runs 15 residues. Trimming shortened V by 2 bases and J by 2 bases, and 10 bases separated the two germline ends. Germline V gene data show CDR1 as LNHDA and CDR2 as SQIVND (reference sequence). CDR3 region: CASSIIREPYNEQFF. CDR3 in DNA: TGTGCCAGTAGTATAATTCGCGAACCCTACAATGAGCAGTTCTTC.

This chain joins TRBV6-1 and TRBJ1-1, with D possibly being TRBD1 (5 bases). This CDR3 has 14 residues. The germline gives CDR1 MNHNS, CDR2 SASEGT. V was clipped by 7 bases and J by 4 bases, with 16 bases between them. CDR3 protein: CASTGPPWGTEAFF. DNA of the CDR3: TGTGCCAGCACAGGGCCGCCCTGGGGCACTGAAGCTTTCTTT.

This clonotype turned up a few times. The chain uses TRBV30 and TRBJ1-2; D uncertain. CDR1 is GTSNPN and CDR2 is SVGIG in the germline V gene (reference sequence). V was shortened by 3 bases and J by 4 bases, with 12 bases between the two germline ends. CDR3 length: 13 residues. The CDR3 sequence: CAWRHGASYGYTF. The DNA of the CDR3 is TGTGCCTGGAGGCATGGCGCCAGCTATGGCTACACCTTC.

V usage is TRBV19 and J usage is TRBJ1-1; no clear D gene. Germline CDR1 is LNHDA and CDR2 is SQIVND (reference sequence). This CDR3 has 15 residues. Deletions cut 5 bases from V and 4 bases from J, with 17 bases between. CDR3 nucleotides: TGTGCCAGTAGTCTATATGACATGACGGGCACTGAAGCTTTCTTT. This sequence encodes CASSLYDMTGTEAFF.

This clonotype showed up just a few times. A read error may produce the germline difference seen at one junction end. This rearrangement joins TRBV6-1 to TRBJ2-3; TRBD2 matches at 10 bases. Per germline, CDR1 MNHNS and CDR2 SASEGT. This CDR3 is 15 amino acids long. CDR3 nucleotide sequence: TGTGCCAGCAGCGAAGCGGGAGGGCCAACAGATACGCAGTATTTT. Residues: CASSEAGGPTDTQYF.